This T cell receptor (beta chain) comes out of a study of metastatic and nonmetastatic thyroid tumors. For the study at large: Repertoires of blood and of tissue (tumor or nodule) from malignant and benign thyroid patients were compared. Study-wide points: Reported TCR beta diversity, measured in blood and tumor, was significantly higher for malignant thyroid tumors than for benign nodules.

Trimming took 5 bases from V and 8 from J, leaving 21 bases between them. The CDR3 covers 15 residues. Source study methods: Between-group CDR3 differences, defined by clinicopathological status, yielded a distant-metastasis classifier for papillary thyroid cancer. TCRdb re-called the PCR reads through MiXCR. Clone size and V and J calls follow TCRdb, not the original study. This sample has 40,000 to 50,000 clones, with around 4% found just once. The table lists this clone with many counts. Antigen specificity is unknown. Distinct nucleotide sequences in the sample also encode this CDR3. Before thyroid surgery, none of the patients had received any treatment.

The TCR comes from a female donor with papillary thyroid cancer or a benign thyroid nodule (not recorded which). Some clones in this sample may be carry-over from other donors' samples. The gene calls are TRBV12-3 or TRBV12-4 and TRBJ2-5, with D perhaps assigned TRBD1 or TRBD2 (5 bases each). Sequenced: blood. The CDR3 nucleotides read TGTGCCAGCAGTGCCCGGGACCGAATTTCCCATACCCAGTACTTC. Translated, it gives CASSARDRISHTQYF.